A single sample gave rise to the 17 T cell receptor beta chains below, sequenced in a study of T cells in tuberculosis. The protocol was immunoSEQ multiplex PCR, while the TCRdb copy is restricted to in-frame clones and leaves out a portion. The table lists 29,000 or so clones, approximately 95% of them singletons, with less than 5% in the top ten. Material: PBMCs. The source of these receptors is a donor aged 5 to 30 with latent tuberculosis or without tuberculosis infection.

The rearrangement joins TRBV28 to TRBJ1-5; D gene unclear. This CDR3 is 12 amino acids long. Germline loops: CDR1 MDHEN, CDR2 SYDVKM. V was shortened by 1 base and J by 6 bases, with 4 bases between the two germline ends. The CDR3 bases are TGTGCCAGCAGTTTATTCGGTCAGCCCCAGCATTTT. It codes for CASSLFGQPQHF.

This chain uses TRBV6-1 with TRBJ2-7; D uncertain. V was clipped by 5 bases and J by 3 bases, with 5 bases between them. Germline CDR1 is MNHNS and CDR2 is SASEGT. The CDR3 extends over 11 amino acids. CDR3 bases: TGTGCCAGCAGTTTCAACTACGAGCAGTACTTC. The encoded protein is CASSFNYEQYF.

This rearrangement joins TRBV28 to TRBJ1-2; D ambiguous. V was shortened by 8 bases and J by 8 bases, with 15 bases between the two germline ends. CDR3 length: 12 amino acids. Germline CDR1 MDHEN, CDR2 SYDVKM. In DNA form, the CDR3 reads TGTGCCAGCTCAGAGGTTAGAATGGGCTACACCTTC. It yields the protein CASSEVRMGYTF.

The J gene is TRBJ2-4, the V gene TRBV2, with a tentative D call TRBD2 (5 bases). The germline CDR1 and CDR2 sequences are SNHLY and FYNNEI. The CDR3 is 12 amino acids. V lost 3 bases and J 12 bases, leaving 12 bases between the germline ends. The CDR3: CASSDGGADQYF. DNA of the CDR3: TGTGCCAGCAGTGATGGAGGTGCGGATCAGTACTTC.

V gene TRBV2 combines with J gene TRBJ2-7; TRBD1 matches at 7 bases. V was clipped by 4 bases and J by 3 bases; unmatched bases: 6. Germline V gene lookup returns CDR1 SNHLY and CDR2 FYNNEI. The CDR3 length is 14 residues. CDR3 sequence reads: CASSVMAGGYEQYF. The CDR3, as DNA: TGTGCCAGCAGTGTAATGGCAGGGGGCTACGAGCAGTACTTC.

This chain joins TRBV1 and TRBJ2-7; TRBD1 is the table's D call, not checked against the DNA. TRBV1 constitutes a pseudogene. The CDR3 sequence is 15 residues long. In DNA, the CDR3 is TGCACCAGCAGCCAAGACCGCAGGGGCAGGGACGAGCAGTACTTC. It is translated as CTSSQDRRGRDEQYF.

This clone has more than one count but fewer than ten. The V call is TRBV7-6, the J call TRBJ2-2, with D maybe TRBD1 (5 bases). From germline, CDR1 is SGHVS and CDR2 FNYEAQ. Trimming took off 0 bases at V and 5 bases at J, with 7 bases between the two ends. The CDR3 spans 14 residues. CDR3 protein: CASSLAQGTGELFF. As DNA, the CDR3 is TGTGCCAGCAGCTTAGCGCAGGGAACCGGGGAGCTGTTTTTT. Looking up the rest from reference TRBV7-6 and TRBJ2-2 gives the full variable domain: GAGVSQSPRYKVTKRGQDVALRCDPISGHVSLYWYRQALGQGPEFLTYFNYEAQQDKSGLPNDRFSAERPEGSISTLTIQRTEQRDSAMYRCASSLAQGTGELFFGEGSRLTVL.

The CDR3 region has the DNA TGTGCCAGCAGCCTGCAGGGGGTCGATGAAAAACTGTTTTTT. Its translation is CASSLQGVDEKLFF. V is TRBV7-9 and J is TRBJ1-4; 7 bases fit TRBD1. This CDR3 contains 14 residues. V gave up 5 bases and J gave up 6 bases; unmatched junction bases: 6. Germline CDR1 reads SEHNR; CDR2 reads FQNEAQ (reference sequence).

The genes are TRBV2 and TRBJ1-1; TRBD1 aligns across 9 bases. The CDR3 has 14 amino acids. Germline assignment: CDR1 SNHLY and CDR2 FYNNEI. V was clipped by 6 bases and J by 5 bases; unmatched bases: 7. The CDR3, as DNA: TGTGCCAGCAGAGTACAGGGGGCGCTGACTGAAGCTTTCTTT. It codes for CASRVQGALTEAFF.

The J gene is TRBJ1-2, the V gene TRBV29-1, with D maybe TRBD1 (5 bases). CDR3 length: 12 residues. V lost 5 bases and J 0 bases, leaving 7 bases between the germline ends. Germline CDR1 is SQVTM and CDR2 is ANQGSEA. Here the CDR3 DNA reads TGCAGCGTTACAGGAGCTAACTATGGCTACACCTTC. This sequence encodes CSVTGANYGYTF.

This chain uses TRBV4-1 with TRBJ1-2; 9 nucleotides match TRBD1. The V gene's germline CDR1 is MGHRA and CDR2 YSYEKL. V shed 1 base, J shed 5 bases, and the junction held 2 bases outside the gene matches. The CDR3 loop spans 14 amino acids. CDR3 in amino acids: CASSQGTGVYGYTF. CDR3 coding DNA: TGCGCCAGCAGCCAAGGGACAGGGGTTTATGGCTACACCTTC.

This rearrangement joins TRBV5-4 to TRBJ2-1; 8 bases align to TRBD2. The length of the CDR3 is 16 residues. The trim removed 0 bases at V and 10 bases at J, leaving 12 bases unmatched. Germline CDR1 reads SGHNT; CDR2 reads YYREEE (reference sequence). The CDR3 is CASSLAGGLYGNEQFF. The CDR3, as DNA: TGTGCCAGCAGCTTGGCGGGGGGGCTCTATGGCAACGAGCAGTTCTTC.

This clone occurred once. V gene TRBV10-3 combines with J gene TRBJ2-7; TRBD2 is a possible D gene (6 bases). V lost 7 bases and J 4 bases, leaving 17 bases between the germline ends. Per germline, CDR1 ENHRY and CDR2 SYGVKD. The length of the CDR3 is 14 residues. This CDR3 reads CAIKKGLEGYEQYF. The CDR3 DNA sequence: TGTGCCATCAAAAAGGGACTCGAGGGGTACGAGCAGTACTTC.

The CDR3 protein is CASSYSTGANLEAFF. In DNA, the CDR3 is TGTGCCAGCAGTTACTCAACAGGGGCGAACCTTGAAGCTTTCTTT. The chain has TRBV6-5 and TRBJ1-1, with 7 bases lining up with TRBD1. The length of the CDR3 is 15 residues. The germline V gene has CDR1 MNHEY and CDR2 SVGAGI. Trimming took 0 bases from V and 7 from J; bases not matched to a gene: 8.

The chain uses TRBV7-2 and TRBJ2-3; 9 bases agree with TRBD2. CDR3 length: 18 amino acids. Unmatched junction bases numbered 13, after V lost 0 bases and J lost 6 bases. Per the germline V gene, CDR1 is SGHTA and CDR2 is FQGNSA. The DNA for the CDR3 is TGTGCCAGCAGCTTAGCAGCCCATCTAGCGGGGCGGGGGGATACGCAGTATTTT. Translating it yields CASSLAAHLAGRGDTQYF.

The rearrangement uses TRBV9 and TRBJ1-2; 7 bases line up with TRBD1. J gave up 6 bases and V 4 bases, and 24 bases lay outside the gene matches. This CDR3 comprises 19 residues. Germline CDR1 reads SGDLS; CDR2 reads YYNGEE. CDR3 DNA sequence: TGTGCCAGCAGCCCCAGTCTAGGGGGCGTTTTCACAGTCGTGGATGGCTACACCTTC. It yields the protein CASSPSLGGVFTVVDGYTF. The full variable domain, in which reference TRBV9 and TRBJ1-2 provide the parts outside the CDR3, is DSGVTQTPKHLITATGQRVTLRCSPRSGDLSVYWYQQSLDQGLQFLIQYYNGEERAKGNILERFSAQQFPDLHSELNLSSLELGDSALYFCASSPSLGGVFTVVDGYTFGSGTRLTVV.

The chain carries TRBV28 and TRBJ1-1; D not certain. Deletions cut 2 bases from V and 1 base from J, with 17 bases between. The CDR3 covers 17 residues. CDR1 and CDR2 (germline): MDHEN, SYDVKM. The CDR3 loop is CASSLRGEKFANTEAFF. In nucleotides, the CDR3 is TGTGCCAGCAGTTTACGTGGAGAAAAGTTTGCGAACACTGAAGCTTTCTTT. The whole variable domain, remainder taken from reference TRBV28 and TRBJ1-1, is DVKVTQSSRYLVKRTGEKVFLECVQDMDHENMFWYRQDPGLGLRLIYFSYDVKMKEKGDIPEGYSVSREKKERFSLILESASTNQTSMYLCASSLRGEKFANTEAFFGQGTRLTVV.